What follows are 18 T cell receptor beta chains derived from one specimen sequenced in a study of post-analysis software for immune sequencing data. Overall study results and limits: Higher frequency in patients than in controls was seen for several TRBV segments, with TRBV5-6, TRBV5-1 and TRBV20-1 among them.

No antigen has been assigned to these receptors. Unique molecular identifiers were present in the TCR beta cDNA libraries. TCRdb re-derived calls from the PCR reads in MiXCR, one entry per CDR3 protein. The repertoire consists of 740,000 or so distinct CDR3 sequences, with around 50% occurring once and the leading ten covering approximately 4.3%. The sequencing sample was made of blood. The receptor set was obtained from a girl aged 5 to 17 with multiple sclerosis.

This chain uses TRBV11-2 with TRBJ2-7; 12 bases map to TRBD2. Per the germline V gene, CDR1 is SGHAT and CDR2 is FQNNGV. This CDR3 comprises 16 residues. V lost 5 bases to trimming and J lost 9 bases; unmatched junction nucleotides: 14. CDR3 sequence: CASSPRLAGVGLGQYF. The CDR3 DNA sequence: TGTGCCAGCAGCCCCCGACTAGCGGGGGTAGGTTTGGGGCAGTACTTC.

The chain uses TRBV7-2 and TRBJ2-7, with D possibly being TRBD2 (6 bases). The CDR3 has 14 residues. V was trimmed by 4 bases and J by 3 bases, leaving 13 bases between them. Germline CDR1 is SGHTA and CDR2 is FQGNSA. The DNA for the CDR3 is TGTGCCAGCAGCTCTGGGCGGGAACACTACGAGCAGTACTTC. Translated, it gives CASSSGREHYEQYF.

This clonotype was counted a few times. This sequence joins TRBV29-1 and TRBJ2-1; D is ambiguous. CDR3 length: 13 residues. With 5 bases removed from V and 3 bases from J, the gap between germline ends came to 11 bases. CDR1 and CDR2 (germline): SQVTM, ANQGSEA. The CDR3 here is CSVISLLYNEQFF. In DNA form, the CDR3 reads TGCAGCGTTATTTCACTCCTCTACAATGAGCAGTTCTTC.

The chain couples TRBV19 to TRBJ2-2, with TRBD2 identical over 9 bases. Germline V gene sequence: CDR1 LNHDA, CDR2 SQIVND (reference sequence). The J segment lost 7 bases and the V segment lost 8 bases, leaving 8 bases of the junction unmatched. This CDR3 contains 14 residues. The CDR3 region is CASLPGTSIGELFF. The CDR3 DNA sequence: TGTGCCAGTCTACCCGGGACTAGCATCGGGGAGCTGTTTTTT. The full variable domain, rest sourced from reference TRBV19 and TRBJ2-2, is DGGITQSPKYLFRKEGQNVTLSCEQNLNHDAMYWYRQDPGQGLRLIYYSQIVNDFQKGDIAEGYSVSREKKESFPLTVTSAQKNPTAFYLCASLPGTSIGELFFGEGSRLTVL.

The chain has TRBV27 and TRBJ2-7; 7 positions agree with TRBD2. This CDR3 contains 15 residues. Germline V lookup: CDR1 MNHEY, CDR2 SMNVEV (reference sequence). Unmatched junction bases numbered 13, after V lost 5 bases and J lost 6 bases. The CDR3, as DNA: TGTGCCAGCAGTCGGGTAGCGGGCCAACCGGGCGAGCAGTACTTC. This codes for CASSRVAGQPGEQYF.

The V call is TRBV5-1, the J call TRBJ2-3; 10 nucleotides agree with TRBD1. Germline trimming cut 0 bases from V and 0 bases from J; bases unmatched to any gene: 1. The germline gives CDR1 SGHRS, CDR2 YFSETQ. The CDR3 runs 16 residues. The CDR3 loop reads CASSLGDRGSTDTQYF. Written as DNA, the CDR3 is TGCGCCAGCAGCTTGGGGGACAGGGGTAGCACAGATACGCAGTATTTT.

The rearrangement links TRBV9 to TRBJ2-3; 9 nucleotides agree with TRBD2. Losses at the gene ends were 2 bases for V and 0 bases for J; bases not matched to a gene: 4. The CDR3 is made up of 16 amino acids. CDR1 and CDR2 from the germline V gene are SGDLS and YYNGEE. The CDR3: CASSVRTSVSTDTQYF. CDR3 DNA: TGTGCCAGCAGCGTTAGGACTAGCGTAAGCACAGATACGCAGTATTTT.

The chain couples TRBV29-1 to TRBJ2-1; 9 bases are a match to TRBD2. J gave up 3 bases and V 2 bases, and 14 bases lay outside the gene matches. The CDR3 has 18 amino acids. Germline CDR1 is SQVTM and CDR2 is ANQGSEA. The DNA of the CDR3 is TGCAGCGTTGAAACCCCTGCCCAGCTAGCGGGAATCTACAATGAGCAGTTCTTC. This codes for CSVETPAQLAGIYNEQFF.

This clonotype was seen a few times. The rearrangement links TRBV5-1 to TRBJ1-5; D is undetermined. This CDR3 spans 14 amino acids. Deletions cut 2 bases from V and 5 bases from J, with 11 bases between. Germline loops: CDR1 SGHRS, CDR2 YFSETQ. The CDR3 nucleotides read TGCGCCAGCAGCTTAGGAGGATCGGATCAGCCCCAGCATTTT. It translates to CASSLGGSDQPQHF.

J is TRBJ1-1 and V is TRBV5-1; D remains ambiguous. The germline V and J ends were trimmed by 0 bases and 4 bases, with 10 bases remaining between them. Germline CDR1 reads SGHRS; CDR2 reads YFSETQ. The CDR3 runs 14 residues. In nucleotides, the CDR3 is TGCGCCAGCAGCTTGGATGTGTTTTTCACTGAAGCTTTCTTT. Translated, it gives CASSLDVFFTEAFF.

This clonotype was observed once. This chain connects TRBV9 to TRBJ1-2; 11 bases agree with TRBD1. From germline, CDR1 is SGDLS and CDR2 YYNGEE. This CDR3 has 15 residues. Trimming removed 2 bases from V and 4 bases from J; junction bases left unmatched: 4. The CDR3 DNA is TGTGCCAGCAGCGTGGGACAGGGGGTCTTCTATGGCTACACCTTC. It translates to CASSVGQGVFYGYTF.

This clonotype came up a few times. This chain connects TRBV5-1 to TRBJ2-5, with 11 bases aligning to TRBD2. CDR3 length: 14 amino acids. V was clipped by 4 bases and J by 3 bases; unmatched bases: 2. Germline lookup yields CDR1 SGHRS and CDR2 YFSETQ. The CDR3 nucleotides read TGCGCCAGCAGCGTGGGACTAGCGGAAGAGACCCAGTACTTC. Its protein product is CASSVGLAEETQYF.

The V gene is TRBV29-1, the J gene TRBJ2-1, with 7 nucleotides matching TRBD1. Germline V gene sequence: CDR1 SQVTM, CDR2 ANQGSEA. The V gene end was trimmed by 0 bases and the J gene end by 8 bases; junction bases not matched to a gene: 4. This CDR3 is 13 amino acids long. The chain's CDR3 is CSVEDDRAHEQFF. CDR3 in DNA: TGCAGCGTTGAAGATGACAGGGCCCATGAGCAGTTCTTC.

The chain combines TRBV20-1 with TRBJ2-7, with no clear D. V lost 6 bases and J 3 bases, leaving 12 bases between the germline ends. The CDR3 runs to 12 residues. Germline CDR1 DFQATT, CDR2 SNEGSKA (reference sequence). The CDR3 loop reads CSASETGYEQYF. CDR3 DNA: TGCAGTGCATCCGAGACGGGCTACGAGCAGTACTTC.

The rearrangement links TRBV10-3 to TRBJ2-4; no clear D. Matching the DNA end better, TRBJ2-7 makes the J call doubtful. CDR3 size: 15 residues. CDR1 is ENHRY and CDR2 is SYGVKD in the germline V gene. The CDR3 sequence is CAITLDRVGIYEQYF. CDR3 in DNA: TGTGCCATCACCTTGGACCGGGTTGGGATCTACGAGCAGTACTTC.

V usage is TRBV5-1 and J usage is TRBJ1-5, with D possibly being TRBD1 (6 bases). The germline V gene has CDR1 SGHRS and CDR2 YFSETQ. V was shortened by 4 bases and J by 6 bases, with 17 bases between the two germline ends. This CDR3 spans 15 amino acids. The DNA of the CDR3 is TGCGCCAGCAGCCCCTCGGGCAGGGGAGGTCAGCCCCAGCATTTT. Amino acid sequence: CASSPSGRGGQPQHF.

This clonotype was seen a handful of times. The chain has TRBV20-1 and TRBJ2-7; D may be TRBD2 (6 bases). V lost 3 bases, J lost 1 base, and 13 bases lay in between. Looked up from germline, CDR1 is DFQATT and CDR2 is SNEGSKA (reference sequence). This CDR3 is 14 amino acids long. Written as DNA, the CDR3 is TGCAGTGCTAGCCCCGGAGGGGAGTCCTACGAGCAGTACTTC. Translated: CSASPGGESYEQYF.

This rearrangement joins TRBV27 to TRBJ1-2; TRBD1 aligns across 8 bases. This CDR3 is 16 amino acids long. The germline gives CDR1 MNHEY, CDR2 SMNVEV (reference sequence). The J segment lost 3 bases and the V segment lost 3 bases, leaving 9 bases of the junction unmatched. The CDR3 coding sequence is TGTGCCAGCAGTTTGACCGGCGGGACAGGATACTATGGCTACACCTTC. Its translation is CASSLTGGTGYYGYTF.